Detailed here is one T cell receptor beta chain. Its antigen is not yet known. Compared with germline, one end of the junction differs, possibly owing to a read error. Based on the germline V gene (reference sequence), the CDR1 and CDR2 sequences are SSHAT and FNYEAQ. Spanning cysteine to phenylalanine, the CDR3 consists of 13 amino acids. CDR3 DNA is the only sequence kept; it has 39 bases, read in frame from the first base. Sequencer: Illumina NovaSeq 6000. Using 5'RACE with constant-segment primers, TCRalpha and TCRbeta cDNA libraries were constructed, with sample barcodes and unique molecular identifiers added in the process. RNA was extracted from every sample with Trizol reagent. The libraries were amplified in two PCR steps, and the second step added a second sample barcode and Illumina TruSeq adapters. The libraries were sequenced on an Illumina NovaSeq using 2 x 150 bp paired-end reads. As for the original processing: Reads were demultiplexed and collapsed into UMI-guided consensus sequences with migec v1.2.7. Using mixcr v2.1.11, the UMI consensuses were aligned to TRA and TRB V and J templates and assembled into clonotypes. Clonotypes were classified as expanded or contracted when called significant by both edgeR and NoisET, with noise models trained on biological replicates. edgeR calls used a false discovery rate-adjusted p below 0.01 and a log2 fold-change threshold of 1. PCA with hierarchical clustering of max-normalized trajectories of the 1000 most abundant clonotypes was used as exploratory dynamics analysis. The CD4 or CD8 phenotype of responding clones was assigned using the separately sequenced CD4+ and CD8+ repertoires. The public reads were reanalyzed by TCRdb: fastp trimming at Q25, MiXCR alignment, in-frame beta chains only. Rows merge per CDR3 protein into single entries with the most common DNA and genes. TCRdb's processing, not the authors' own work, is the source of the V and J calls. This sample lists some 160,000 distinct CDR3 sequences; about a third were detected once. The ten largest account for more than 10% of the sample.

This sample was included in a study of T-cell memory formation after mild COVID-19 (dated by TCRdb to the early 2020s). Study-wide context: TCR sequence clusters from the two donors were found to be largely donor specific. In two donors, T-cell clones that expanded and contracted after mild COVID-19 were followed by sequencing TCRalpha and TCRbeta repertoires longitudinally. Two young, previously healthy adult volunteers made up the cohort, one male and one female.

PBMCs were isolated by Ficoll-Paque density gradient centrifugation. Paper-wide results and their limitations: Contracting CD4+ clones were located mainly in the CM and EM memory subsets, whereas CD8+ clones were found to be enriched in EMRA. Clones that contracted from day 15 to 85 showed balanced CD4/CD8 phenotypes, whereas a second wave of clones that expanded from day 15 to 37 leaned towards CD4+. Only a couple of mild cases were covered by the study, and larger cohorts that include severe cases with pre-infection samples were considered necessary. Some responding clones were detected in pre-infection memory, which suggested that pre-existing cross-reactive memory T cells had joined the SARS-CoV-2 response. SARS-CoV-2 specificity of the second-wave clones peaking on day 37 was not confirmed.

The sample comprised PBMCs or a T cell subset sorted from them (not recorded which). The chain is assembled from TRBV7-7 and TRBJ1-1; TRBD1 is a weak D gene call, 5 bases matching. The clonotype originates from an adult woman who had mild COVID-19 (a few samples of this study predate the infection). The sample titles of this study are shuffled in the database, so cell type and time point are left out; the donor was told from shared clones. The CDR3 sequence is CASSVKQGTEAFF. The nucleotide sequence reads TGTGCTAGCAGCGTAAAGCAGGGAACTGAAGCTTTCTTT.